This T cell receptor beta chain originates from a study of breast tumors, draining lymph nodes, adjacent tissues. This clonotype was recorded at least ten times. Its specificity is unknown. Findings and limits, study-wide: Luminal-like breast cancer showed significantly higher tumor–nontumor repertoire similarity than basal-like. Most tumor T cells seemingly derive from lymph node, then expand in tumor. Compared with lymph nodes, tumors were less diverse; compared with nontumor tissue, more. Tumor T cell lymph node origin was a supported hypothesis, not proven.

Axillary draining lymph nodes of breast cancer patients supplied the node samples. TCRdb redid the calling of the multiplex PCR reads with MiXCR, one entry per CDR3 protein. Of over 200,000 distinct CDR3 sequences in the sample, roughly 30% were seen once. V was clipped by 1 base and J by 5 bases; unmatched bases: 13. This CDR3 comprises 18 residues. In germline, CDR1 is LNHDA, CDR2 SQIVND (reference sequence). This sequence was found in a female donor with breast cancer. Some clones in this sample may be carry-over from other donors' samples. Sequenced material: axillary lymph node tissue. The J gene is TRBJ2-1, the V gene TRBV19, with 8 nucleotides matching TRBD1. DNA for the CDR3: TGTGCCAGTAGTATAGGGACAGGGTCGAGGATCAGGGACAATGAGCAGTTCTTC. Translated: CASSIGTGSRIRDNEQFF. Full variable domain (outside the CDR3, taken from reference TRBV19 and TRBJ2-1): DGGITQSPKYLFRKEGQNVTLSCEQNLNHDAMYWYRQDPGQGLRLIYYSQIVNDFQKGDIAEGYSVSREKKESFPLTVTSAQKNPTAFYLCASSIGTGSRIRDNEQFFGPGTRLTVL.